The clone carrying this T cell receptor (beta chain) was seen a few times. These data originate in a study of patients and donors after allogeneic stem cell transplantation. Using its own MiXCR run on the RT-PCR reads, TCRdb lists one record per CDR3 protein. The profile covers about 960,000 distinct CDR3 sequences, with around 17% appearing a single time and 5% to 6.5% taken by the ten largest. The source is a human donor who was either an allogeneic HSCT recipient or a stem cell or donor lymphocyte infusion donor (not recorded which). It is not recorded whose cells these are; they may come from a transplant donor. The sample consisted of blood, either unsorted or a sorted T cell fraction (not recorded which).

CDR3 amino acids: CATSRDRARERGYGYTF. CDR3 DNA sequence: TGTGCCACCAGCAGAGATCGGGCCAGGGAGAGGGGCTATGGCTACACCTTC. The rearrangement uses TRBV15 and TRBJ1-2, with D maybe TRBD1 (5 bases). CDR1 LNHNV and CDR2 YYDKDF come from the germline V gene (reference sequence). CDR3 length: 17 amino acids. Deletions cut 0 bases from V and 4 bases from J, with 18 bases between.